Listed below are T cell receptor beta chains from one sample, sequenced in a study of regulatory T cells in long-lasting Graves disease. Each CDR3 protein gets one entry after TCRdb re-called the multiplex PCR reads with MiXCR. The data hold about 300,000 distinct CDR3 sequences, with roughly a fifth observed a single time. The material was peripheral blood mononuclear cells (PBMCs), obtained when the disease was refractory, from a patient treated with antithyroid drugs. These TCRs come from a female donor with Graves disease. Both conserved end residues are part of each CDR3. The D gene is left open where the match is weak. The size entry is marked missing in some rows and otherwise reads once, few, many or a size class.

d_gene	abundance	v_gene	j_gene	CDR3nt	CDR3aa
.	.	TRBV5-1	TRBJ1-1	TGCGCCAGCAGGTCAGGGGAGACGACTGAAGCTTTCTTT	CASRSGETTEAFF
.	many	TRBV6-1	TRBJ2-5	TGTGCCAGCAGCGGGACACCGGGGGAGACCCAGTACTTC	CASSGTPGETQYF
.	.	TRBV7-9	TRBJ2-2	TGTGCCAGCAGCTCATACTTTAGCGATTCCGGGGAGCTGTTTTTT	CASSSYFSDSGELFF
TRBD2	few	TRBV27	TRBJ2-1	TGTGCCAGCAGTGGACTCGGACTAGCGGGCAGTACCGGCTCCTACAATGAGCAGTTCTTC	CASSGLGLAGSTGSYNEQFF
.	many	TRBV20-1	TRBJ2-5	TGCAGTGCCCCGAAGGCGGGCAGCGGTCAAGAGACCCAGTACTTC	CSAPKAGSGQETQYF
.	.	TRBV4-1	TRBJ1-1	TGCGCCAGCAGCCAAGGTCAGCGATACACTGAAGCTTTCTTT	CASSQGQRYTEAFF
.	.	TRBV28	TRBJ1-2	TGTGCCAGCAGTTTCTTCCAGGGCGGGGTGGACTATGGCTACACCTTC	CASSFFQGGVDYGYTF
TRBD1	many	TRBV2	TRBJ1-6	TGTGCCAGCAGTGTACTCTCCGCAGGGGGAGGTTCACCCCTCCACTTT	CASSVLSAGGGSPLHF
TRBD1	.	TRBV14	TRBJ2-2	TGTGCCAGCAGCCCTGTGACAGGGGGCACCGGGGAGCTGTTTTTT	CASSPVTGGTGELFF
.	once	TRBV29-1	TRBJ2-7	TGCAGCGCCAAGGCCCCACAGGGATACGAGCAGTACTTC	CSAKAPQGYEQYF
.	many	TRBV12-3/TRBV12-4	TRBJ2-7	TGTGCCAGCGCCAGATACGAGCAGTACTTC	CASARYEQYF
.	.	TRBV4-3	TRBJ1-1	TGCGCCAGCAGCCAATATCGGGGGGAGACTGAAGCTTTCTTT	CASSQYRGETEAFF
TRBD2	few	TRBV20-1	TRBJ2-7	TGCAGTGCTAGAGATCAGCCGGGGGGCTCCTACGAGCAGTACTTC	CSARDQPGGSYEQYF
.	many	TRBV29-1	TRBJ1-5	TGCAGCGTATCTCCGGGGGGGCCCAATCAGCCCCAGCATTTT	CSVSPGGPNQPQHF
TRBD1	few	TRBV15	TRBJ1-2	TGTGCCACAAGGACAGGGGGCACAGGCTACACCTTC	CATRTGGTGYTF
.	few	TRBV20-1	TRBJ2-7	TGCAGTGCTAGCAGGGGTTACGGACAAAAGGCCTACGAGCAGTACTTC	CSASRGYGQKAYEQYF
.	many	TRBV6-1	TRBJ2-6	TGTGCCAGCAGTGGGGAGGTTTCGAGGGCCAACGTCCTGACTTTC	CASSGEVSRANVLTF
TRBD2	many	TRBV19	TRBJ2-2	TGTGCCAGTAGTATGCGGCTAGCGGGAGGAGGCGGGGAGCTGTTTTTT	CASSMRLAGGGGELFF
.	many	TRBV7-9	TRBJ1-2	TGTGCCAGCAGCTTATCCGGGCCAAAAGTCTATGGCTACACCTTC	CASSLSGPKVYGYTF
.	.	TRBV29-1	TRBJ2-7	TGCAGCGTTCTGACAGCCTCCTACGTGCAGTACTTC	CSVLTASYVQYF
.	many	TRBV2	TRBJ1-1	TGTGCCAGCAGTGTGGGGAGTGGGGGGTCAGCTTTCTTT	CASSVGSGGSAFF
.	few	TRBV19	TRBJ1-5	TGTGCCAGTAGCATTCACCGGGATCATCAGCCCCAGCATTTT	CASSIHRDHQPQHF
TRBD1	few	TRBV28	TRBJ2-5	TGTGCCAGCAGTTTATGGAGCAACAGGGGGCCCCAAGAGACCCGGTACTTC	CASSLWSNRGPQETRYF
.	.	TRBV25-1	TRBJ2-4	TGTGCCAGCAGTGACTTCTATGGGGACATTCAGTACTTC	CASSDFYGDIQYF
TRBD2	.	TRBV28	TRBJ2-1	TGTGCCAGCAGTCTCCTAAACTGGACTAGCGGGAATCTCGATGAGCAGTTCTTC	CASSLLNWTSGNLDEQFF
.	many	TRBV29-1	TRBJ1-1	TGCAGCGTCCTGACAGAGAACACTGAAGCTTTCTTT	CSVLTENTEAFF
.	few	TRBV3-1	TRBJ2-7	TGTGCCAGCAGCCCCTACGGGGCGGGCTCCTACGAGCAGTACTTC	CASSPYGAGSYEQYF
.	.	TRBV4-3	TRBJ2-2	TGCGCCAGCAGCCAAGATCCTAGGGTGGACACCGGGGAGCCGTTTTTT	CASSQDPRVDTGEPFF
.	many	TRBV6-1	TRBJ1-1	TGTGCCAGCAGGCCCCAGGGGCGCCAACAGAGTGAAGCTTTCTTT	CASRPQGRQQSEAFF
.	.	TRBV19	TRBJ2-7	TGTGCCAGTAGTATAAACGGGAACTACTACGAGCAGTACTTC	CASSINGNYYEQYF
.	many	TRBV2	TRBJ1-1	.	CASSFGAGPLEAFF
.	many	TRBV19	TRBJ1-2	TGTGCCAGTAATCCGGTGTGGGCAGCGGATGGCTACACCTTC	CASNPVWAADGYTF
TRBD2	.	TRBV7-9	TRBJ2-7	TGTGCCAGCAGCCCCCAGCGACTAGCGGGAGGGCCCGAGCAGTACTTC	CASSPQRLAGGPEQYF
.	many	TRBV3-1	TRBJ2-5	TGTGCCAGCAGCCAAGGGGGGCGAGAGACCCAGTACTTC	CASSQGGRETQYF
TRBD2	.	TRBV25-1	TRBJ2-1	TGTGCCAGCAGTTTACTGCTAGCGGGGCAGGGCAATGAGCAGTTCTTC	CASSLLLAGQGNEQFF
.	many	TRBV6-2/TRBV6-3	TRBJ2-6	TGTGCCGGTCGGAGCTCTGGGGCCAACGTCCTGACTTTC	CAGRSSGANVLTF
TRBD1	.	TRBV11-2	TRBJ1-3	TGTGCCAGCAGCTCATTTCGATTGGGACAGGGAAACACCATATATTTT	CASSSFRLGQGNTIYF
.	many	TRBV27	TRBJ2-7	TGTGCCAGCAGGACGGGATTTGACTCCTACGAGCAGTACTTC	CASRTGFDSYEQYF
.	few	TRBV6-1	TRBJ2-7	TGTGCCAGCAGTCAGGGTTGGTCGTACGAGCAGTACTTC	CASSQGWSYEQYF
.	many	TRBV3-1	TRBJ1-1	TGTGCCAGCAGCTTGGAGGGAGGGAACGAAGCTTTCTTT	CASSLEGGNEAFF
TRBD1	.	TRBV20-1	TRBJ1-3	TGCAGTGCCGACACGGGACAGGGACCCAACACCATATATTTT	CSADTGQGPNTIYF
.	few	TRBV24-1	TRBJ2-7	TGTGCCACCAGTGATCCGTACACGGGGAACGAGCAGTACTTC	CATSDPYTGNEQYF
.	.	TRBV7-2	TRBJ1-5	TGTGCCAGCAGCTTATACTCAATTAATCAGCCCCAGCATTTT	CASSLYSINQPQHF